Shown below are 25 T cell receptor beta chains from a single sample sequenced in a study of cytomegalovirus exposure and HLA in healthy donors. This PCR relied on a set of 60 Vbeta primers and 13 Jbeta primers. Only in-frame clones appear in the TCRdb table, and some are missing; sequencing was by immunoSEQ multiplex PCR. The sample has about 140,000 clones; about 80% are singletons. Sequencing was carried out using PBMCs. These TCRs come from a woman in her thirties or forties in good health and CMV-seronegative.

This clone occurred once. The rearrangement joins TRBV28 to TRBJ1-4; TRBD1 might be the D (5 bases). The CDR3 runs 16 residues. Trimming left V 2 bases short and J 6 bases short, with 16 bases between. Germline V lookup: CDR1 MDHEN, CDR2 SYDVKM. The CDR3: CASSLRGPLADEKLFF. Here the CDR3 DNA reads TGTGCCAGCAGTTTAAGGGGCCCTCTGGCGGATGAAAAACTGTTTTTT.

V is TRBV15 and J is TRBJ2-3, with 7 nucleotides matching TRBD2. The germline V gene has CDR1 LNHNV and CDR2 YYDKDF (reference sequence). The length of the CDR3 is 15 residues. V shed 2 bases, J shed 0 bases, and the junction held 2 bases outside the gene matches. CDR3 coding DNA: TGTGCCACCAGCAGAAAGGGAGGGAGCACAGATACGCAGTATTTT. Protein sequence: CATSRKGGSTDTQYF.

The chain links TRBV28 to TRBJ1-1; D remains unclear. Germline V lookup: CDR1 MDHEN, CDR2 SYDVKM. The V end was cut by 6 bases, the J end by 0 bases, with 11 bases between. There are 14 residues in the CDR3. The CDR3 here is CASSGSGLNTEAFF. The DNA of the CDR3 is TGTGCCAGCAGCGGTTCGGGTCTGAACACTGAAGCTTTCTTT.

The chain employs TRBV7-2 and TRBJ1-1; a weak D match, TRBD1 (5 bases). In germline, CDR1 is SGHTA, CDR2 FQGNSA. V was trimmed by 5 bases and J by 5 bases, leaving 12 bases between them. This CDR3 contains 13 residues. CDR3 region: CASSRSAGTEAFF. CDR3 coding DNA: TGTGCCAGCAGCAGAAGTGCAGGGACTGAAGCTTTCTTT.

The V call is TRBV7-9, the J call TRBJ1-6, with a tentative D call TRBD1 (6 bases). This CDR3 is built from 15 residues. Looked up from germline, CDR1 is SEHNR and CDR2 is FQNEAQ (reference sequence). The ends were cut back, 1 base at V and 7 bases at J, with 11 bases in the middle. CDR3 protein: CASSLDRVINSPLHF. The CDR3 DNA reads as TGTGCCAGCAGCTTAGACAGGGTCATAAATTCACCCCTCCACTTT.

This clone was seen only a few times. The V gene is TRBV27, the J gene TRBJ2-1, with TRBD2 identical over 10 bases. Germline lookup yields CDR1 MNHEY and CDR2 SMNVEV (reference sequence). The CDR3 sequence is 15 residues long. V shed 6 bases and J 4 bases; nucleotides not matched to a gene: 6. CDR3 region: CASSPRTSGYNEQFF. The CDR3 nucleotides read TGTGCCAGCAGCCCCCGGACTAGCGGATACAATGAGCAGTTCTTC.

The genes are TRBV7-9 and TRBJ2-1, with D perhaps TRBD2 (6 bases). V lost 4 bases and J lost 9, with 16 bases in between. Germline V lookup: CDR1 SEHNR, CDR2 FQNEAQ (reference sequence). The CDR3 length is 14 residues. The CDR3 DNA sequence: TGTGCCAGCAGCTCGCCCCTTGGGGGAGGTGAGCAGTTCTTC. Translated: CASSSPLGGGEQFF.

The chain joins TRBV6-6 to TRBJ2-7; 12 nucleotides match TRBD1. The CDR3 is made up of 15 amino acids. The V segment lost 2 bases and the J segment 6 bases; nucleotides outside the gene matches: 5. Germline V gives CDR1 MNHNY, CDR2 SVGAGI (reference sequence). The CDR3 here is CASSYRDRGQGEQYF. The DNA for the CDR3 is TGTGCCAGCAGTTACAGGGACAGGGGGCAGGGCGAGCAGTACTTC.

This clone was observed a single time. This chain joins TRBV9 and TRBJ2-1; unclear D gene. V lost 2 bases, J lost 0 bases, and 6 bases lay in between. Germline V CDR1 and CDR2: SGDLS, YYNGEE. This CDR3 is built from 14 residues. CDR3 DNA: TGTGCCAGCAGCGTTACAAGCTCCTACAATGAGCAGTTCTTC. This gives the protein CASSVTSSYNEQFF.

V usage is TRBV5-1 and J usage is TRBJ2-1, with 9 bases matching TRBD2. The trim removed 0 bases at V and 0 bases at J, leaving 1 base unmatched. The germline CDR1 and CDR2 sequences are SGHRS and YFSETQ. This CDR3 region has 16 residues. CDR3 bases: TGCGCCAGCAGCTTGGGACTAGCGGCCTCCTACAATGAGCAGTTCTTC. It is translated as CASSLGLAASYNEQFF.

The rearrangement joins TRBV28 to TRBJ1-5, with 7 bases fitting TRBD1. There are 17 residues in the CDR3. The germline gives CDR1 MDHEN, CDR2 SYDVKM. Germline trimming cut 7 bases from V and 0 bases from J; bases unmatched to any gene: 12. The CDR3 coding sequence is TGTGCCAGCAACCCCGTCTGGGACAGCAATAGCAATCAGCCCCAGCATTTT. Protein sequence: CASNPVWDSNSNQPQHF. The full variable domain, in which reference TRBV28 and TRBJ1-5 provide the parts outside the CDR3, is DVKVTQSSRYLVKRTGEKVFLECVQDMDHENMFWYRQDPGLGLRLIYFSYDVKMKEKGDIPEGYSVSREKKERFSLILESASTNQTSMYLCASNPVWDSNSNQPQHFGDGTRLSIL.

The chain employs TRBV5-1 and TRBJ2-7; 7 bases are a match to TRBD2. The CDR3 runs 15 residues. Germline assignment: CDR1 SGHRS and CDR2 YFSETQ. The V and J ends lost 3 bases and 3 bases, in that order; junction bases with no gene match: 9. Here the CDR3 DNA reads TGCGCCAGCAGCTGGGGGATGGCGGGGGACTACGAGCAGTACTTC. Protein: CASSWGMAGDYEQYF.

The chain carries TRBV18 and TRBJ2-7; 12 bases line up with TRBD2. V dropped 2 bases and J dropped 4; count of bases not matched to a gene: 3. The CDR3 consists of 15 residues. Germline V gene lookup returns CDR1 KGHSH and CDR2 LQKENI. CDR3 amino acids: CASSPGGTSGYEQYF. CDR3 bases: TGTGCCAGCTCACCAGGCGGGACTAGCGGGTACGAGCAGTACTTC.

This clone was recorded only once. The chain is built from TRBV7-9 and TRBJ2-5; D unclear. The DNA end is a closer match to TRBJ2-7, so the J assignment may be wrong. Germline values: CDR1 SEHNR, CDR2 FQNEAQ (reference sequence). The CDR3 is 15 residues long. The CDR3 loop reads CASSRLANLGDEQYF. The DNA of the CDR3 is TGTGCCAGCAGTCGCCTGGCCAACCTCGGAGACGAGCAGTACTTC.

The chain couples TRBV28 to TRBJ1-5, with D perhaps matching TRBD1 (6 bases). The V and J ends lost 8 bases and 2 bases respectively, with 16 bases between them. The CDR3 has 15 amino acids. Germline CDR1 MDHEN, CDR2 SYDVKM. CDR3 nucleotides: TGTGCCAGCGGATCACAGGGCGGTGGCAATCAGCCCCAGCATTTT. Translating gives CASGSQGGGNQPQHF.

The chain employs TRBV9 and TRBJ2-3; 8 bases align to TRBD2. Germline V gene sequence: CDR1 SGDLS, CDR2 YYNGEE. J lost 0 bases, V lost 8 bases, and 8 bases had no gene match. There are 15 residues in the CDR3. The CDR3 region is CASATGRGSTDTQYF. The CDR3 nucleotides are TGTGCCAGTGCGACCGGGAGGGGCAGCACAGATACGCAGTATTTT.

This clone was seen just once. DNA of the CDR3: TGTGCCAGCAGCGATTCCGGGACAGGAGGTGGCTACACCTTC. Translation: CASSDSGTGGGYTF. The genes are TRBV7-9 and TRBJ1-2; 8 bases are a match to TRBD1. After removal of 5 bases from V and 7 bases from J, the junction contained 9 bases not matched to a gene. The germline V gene encodes CDR1 SEHNR and CDR2 FQNEAQ (reference sequence). CDR3 length equals 14 residues.

The CDR3 sequence is CASSSTYEQYF. The CDR3 DNA is TGTGCCAGCAGTTCGACTTACGAGCAGTACTTC. The chain combines TRBV28 with TRBJ2-7, with D unclear. The V end was cut by 4 bases, the J end by 4 bases, with 5 bases between. Germline V gene lookup returns CDR1 MDHEN and CDR2 SYDVKM. This CDR3 has 11 amino acids.

V usage is TRBV9 and J usage is TRBJ1-1; D possibly corresponds to TRBD1 (6 bases). The CDR3 covers 14 residues. Per germline, CDR1 SGDLS and CDR2 YYNGEE. V lost 0 bases and J 2 bases, leaving 8 bases between the germline ends. CDR3 region: CASSVVGGNTEAFF. CDR3 bases: TGTGCCAGCAGCGTAGTAGGGGGAAACACTGAAGCTTTCTTT. Complete variable domain (other parts from reference TRBV9 and TRBJ1-1): DSGVTQTPKHLITATGQRVTLRCSPRSGDLSVYWYQQSLDQGLQFLIQYYNGEERAKGNILERFSAQQFPDLHSELNLSSLELGDSALYFCASSVVGGNTEAFFGQGTRLTVV.

V is TRBV29-1 and J is TRBJ2-7; D might be TRBD1 (5 bases). Looked up from germline, CDR1 is SQVTM and CDR2 is ANQGSEA. V was trimmed by 8 bases and J by 2 bases, leaving 16 bases between them. The CDR3 is 13 residues long. The chain's CDR3 is CSSDQGPPYEQYF. In nucleotides, the CDR3 is TGCAGCTCCGACCAGGGTCCCCCCTACGAGCAGTACTTC.

This chain links TRBV11-2 with TRBJ1-2; a weak D match, TRBD1 (6 bases). The length of the CDR3 is 13 residues. Germline V lookup: CDR1 SGHAT, CDR2 FQNNGV. V was cut by 3 bases and J by 4 bases, with 9 bases left in between. The CDR3 loop reads CASSFTGTYGYTF. The CDR3, as DNA: TGTGCCAGCAGCTTCACAGGGACCTATGGCTACACCTTC.

The rearrangement uses TRBV29-1 and TRBJ1-2; 9 bases map to TRBD1. V shed 2 bases, J shed 0 bases, and the junction held 10 bases outside the gene matches. This CDR3 comprises 17 residues. Per germline, CDR1 SQVTM and CDR2 ANQGSEA. This CDR3 reads CSVEKTGTGIPNYGYTF. The CDR3 DNA is TGCAGCGTTGAAAAAACCGGGACAGGGATCCCTAACTATGGCTACACCTTC.

The V gene is TRBV4-1, the J gene TRBJ2-1; weak D call: TRBD1 (6 bases). The ends were cut back, 2 bases at V and 10 bases at J, with 18 bases in the middle. Germline V gene sequence: CDR1 MGHRA, CDR2 YSYEKL. The CDR3 consists of 15 residues. This CDR3 reads CASSQLQGLRREQFF. The CDR3, as DNA: TGCGCCAGCAGCCAATTACAGGGATTGAGGCGGGAGCAGTTCTTC.

The chain is built from TRBV5-1 and TRBJ1-1; D is possibly TRBD1 (5 bases). V was trimmed by 4 bases and J by 5 bases, leaving 12 bases between them. The germline gives CDR1 SGHRS, CDR2 YFSETQ. The CDR3 runs 13 residues. In DNA form, the CDR3 reads TGCGCCAGCAGCGTGGGGGGAGGGACTGAAGCTTTCTTT. It encodes CASSVGGGTEAFF.

V usage is TRBV2 and J usage is TRBJ1-1, with D unresolved. V gave up 5 bases and J gave up 1 base, with 8 bases separating them. Germline CDR1 and CDR2: SNHLY and FYNNEI. CDR3 length equals 13 residues. The CDR3 nucleotides read TGTGCCAGCAGTTCAGATTCGAACACTGAAGCTTTCTTT. It codes for CASSSDSNTEAFF. Full variable domain (missing parts from reference TRBV2 and TRBJ1-1): EPEVTQTPSHQVTQMGQEVILRCVPISNHLYFYWYRQILGQKVEFLVSFYNNEISEKSEIFDDQFSVERPDGSNFTLKIRSTKLEDSAMYFCASSSDSNTEAFFGQGTRLTVV.